Given below is one TCR beta chain in context. This entry belongs to a study of blood T cell repertoires in COVID-19. Study overall: Samples came from the United States, Italy and Spain, spanning acute and convalescent COVID-19.

Libraries were prepared by immunoSEQ multiplex PCR; TCRdb keeps only in-frame clonotypes and omits some of them. The sample lists about 160,000 clones; 85% were seen once. The source material was peripheral blood. The TCR sequence derives from a human donor with acute or convalescent COVID-19. The donor label of this sample is uncertain.

CDR3 in amino acids: CASSLGGQNTGELFF. CDR3 nucleotides: TGTGCCAGCAGCTTAGGGGGACAGAACACCGGGGAGCTGTTTTTT. The chain uses TRBV7-3 and TRBJ2-2; possible D gene TRBD1, 6 bases. V lost 2 bases and J 1 base, leaving 8 bases between the germline ends. This CDR3 is built from 15 residues. Germline CDR1 and CDR2: SGHTA and FQGTGA.